This T cell receptor (beta chain) was documented in a study of cytomegalovirus exposure and HLA in healthy donors. Findings and limits, study-wide: Immune exposure information available was restricted to CMV serostatus. As a later analysis revealed, the rate of TCR association differed by HLA locus, with DRB1 most and HLA-C fewest.

The V gene lost 0 bases and the J gene lost 3 bases, with 9 bases spanning the gap. CDR3 length: 15 amino acids. Germline assignment: CDR1 MNHEY and CDR2 SMNVEV (reference sequence). Worth noting for this clone: Its antigen is not known.

The PCR ran on 60 Vbeta and 13 Jbeta primers. Some clones are missing from TCRdb's copy, which holds only in-frame ones; the method was immunoSEQ multiplex PCR. The top ten clones hold about 1.9% of a sample with about 150,000 clones, around a tenth of them seen once. The source of this sequence is a man aged 50 or older in good health and CMV-seronegative. The specimen was PBMCs. The chain uses TRBV27 and TRBJ1-5; D not certain. CDR3 loop: CASSLSASFNQPQHF. CDR3 sequence (DNA): TGTGCCAGCAGTTTATCGGCCTCATTCAATCAGCCCCAGCATTTT.